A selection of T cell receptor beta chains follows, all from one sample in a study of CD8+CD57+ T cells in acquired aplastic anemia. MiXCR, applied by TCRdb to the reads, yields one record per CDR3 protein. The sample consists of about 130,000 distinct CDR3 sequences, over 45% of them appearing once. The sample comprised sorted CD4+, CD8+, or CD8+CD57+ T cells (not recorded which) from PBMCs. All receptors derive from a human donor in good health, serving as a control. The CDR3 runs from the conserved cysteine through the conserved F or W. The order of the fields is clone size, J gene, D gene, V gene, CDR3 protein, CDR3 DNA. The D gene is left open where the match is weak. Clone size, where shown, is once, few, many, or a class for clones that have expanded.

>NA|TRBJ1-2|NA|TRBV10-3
CAISESTRAIYGYTF
TGTGCCATCAGTGAGTCGACACGGGCCATCTATGGCTACACCTTC
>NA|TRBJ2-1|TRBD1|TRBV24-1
CATRQGSSEQFF
TGTGCCACCCGACAGGGATCGAGTGAGCAGTTCTTC
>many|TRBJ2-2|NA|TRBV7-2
CASSSFRTGELFF
TGTGCCAGCAGCTCGTTTCGAACCGGGGAGCTGTTTTTT
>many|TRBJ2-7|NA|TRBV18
CASSPPRRGEQYF
TGTGCCAGCTCACCACCGAGGAGGGGGGAGCAGTACTTC
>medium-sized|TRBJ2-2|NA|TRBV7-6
CASSLSNTGELFF
TGTGCCAGCAGCTTATCGAACACCGGGGAGCTGTTTTTT
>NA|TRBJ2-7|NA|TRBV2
CASSGQVFSYEQYF
TGTGCCAGCAGTGGGCAGGTGTTCTCCTACGAGCAGTACTTC
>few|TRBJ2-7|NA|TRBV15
CATSRGIGPGYEQYF
TGTGCCACCAGCAGAGGTATCGGTCCAGGCTACGAGCAGTACTTC
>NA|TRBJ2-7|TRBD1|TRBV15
CATSRVGQPNTYEQYF
TGTGCCACCAGCAGAGTGGGACAGCCGAACACCTACGAGCAGTACTTC
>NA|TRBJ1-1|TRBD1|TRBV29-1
CSGGQAEKNTEAFF
TGCAGCGGGGGACAGGCGGAAAAGAACACTGAAGCTTTCTTT
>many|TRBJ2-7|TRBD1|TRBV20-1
CSARRKGTVYEQYF
TGCAGTGCTAGACGGAAGGGGACAGTCTACGAGCAGTACTTC
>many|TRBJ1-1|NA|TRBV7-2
CASSLGLTEAFF
TGTGCCAGCAGCTTAGGGTTAACTGAAGCTTTCTTT
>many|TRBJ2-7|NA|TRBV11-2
CASSSHGAPKGEQYF
TGTGCCAGCAGCTCCCACGGGGCCCCCAAAGGCGAGCAGTACTTC
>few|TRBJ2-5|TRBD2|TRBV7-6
CASSHLAGGTQYF
TGTGCCAGCAGCCACCTAGCGGGGGGTACCCAGTACTTC
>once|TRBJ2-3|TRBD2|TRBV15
CATSRGGSTGLAPTTQYF
TGTGCCACCAGCAGAGGGGGGAGCACGGGACTAGCACCTACTACGCAGTATTTT
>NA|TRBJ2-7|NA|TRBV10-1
CASSLGVSSYEQYF
TGCGCCAGCAGTTTGGGCGTCAGCTCCTACGAGCAGTACTTC